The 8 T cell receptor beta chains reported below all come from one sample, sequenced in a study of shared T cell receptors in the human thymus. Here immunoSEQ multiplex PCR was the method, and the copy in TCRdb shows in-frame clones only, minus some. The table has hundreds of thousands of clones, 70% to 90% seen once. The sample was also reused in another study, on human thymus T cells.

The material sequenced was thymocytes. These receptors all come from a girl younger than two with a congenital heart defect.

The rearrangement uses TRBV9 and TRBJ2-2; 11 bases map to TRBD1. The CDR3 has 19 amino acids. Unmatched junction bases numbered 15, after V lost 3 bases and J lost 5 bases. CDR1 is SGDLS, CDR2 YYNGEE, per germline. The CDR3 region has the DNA TGTGCCAGCAGCGCACCCCCCCGCTCGGACAGGGGGCGAACCGGGGAGCTGTTTTTT. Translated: CASSAPPRSDRGRTGELFF.

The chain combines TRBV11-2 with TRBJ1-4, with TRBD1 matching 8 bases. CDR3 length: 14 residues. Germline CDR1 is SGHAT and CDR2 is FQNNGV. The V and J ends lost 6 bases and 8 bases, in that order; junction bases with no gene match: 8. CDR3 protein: CASRFTDRGEKLFF. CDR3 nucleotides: TGTGCCAGCAGATTCACAGACAGGGGAGAAAAACTGTTTTTT.

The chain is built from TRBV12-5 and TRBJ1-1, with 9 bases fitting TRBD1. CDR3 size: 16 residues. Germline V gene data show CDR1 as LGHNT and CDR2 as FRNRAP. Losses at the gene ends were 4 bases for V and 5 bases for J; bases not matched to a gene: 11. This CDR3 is CASGWTLQGAWTEAFF. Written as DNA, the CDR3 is TGTGCTAGTGGTTGGACTCTACAGGGGGCTTGGACTGAAGCTTTCTTT.

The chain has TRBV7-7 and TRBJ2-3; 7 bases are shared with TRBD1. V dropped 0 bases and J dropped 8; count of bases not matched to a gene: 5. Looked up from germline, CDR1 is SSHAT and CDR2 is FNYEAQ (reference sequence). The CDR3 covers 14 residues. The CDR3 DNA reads TGTGCCAGCAGCTTAGCAGACAGGGTGGGTACGCAGTATTTT. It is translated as CASSLADRVGTQYF.

The CDR3 loop is CASSPGRSGNTIYF. The CDR3 DNA sequence: TGTGCCAGTTCCCCAGGGCGCTCTGGAAACACCATATATTTT. The chain links TRBV19 to TRBJ1-3, with D possibly being TRBD1 (5 bases). V lost 8 bases, J lost 0 bases, and 11 bases lay in between. The germline V gene encodes CDR1 LNHDA and CDR2 SQIVND (reference sequence). CDR3 size: 14 residues.

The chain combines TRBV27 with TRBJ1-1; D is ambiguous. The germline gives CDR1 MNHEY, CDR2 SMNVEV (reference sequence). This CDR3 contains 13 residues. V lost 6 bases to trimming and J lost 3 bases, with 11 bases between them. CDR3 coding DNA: TGTGCCAGCAGCCGGGTCCGAGACACTGAAGCTTTCTTT. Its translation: CASSRVRDTEAFF.

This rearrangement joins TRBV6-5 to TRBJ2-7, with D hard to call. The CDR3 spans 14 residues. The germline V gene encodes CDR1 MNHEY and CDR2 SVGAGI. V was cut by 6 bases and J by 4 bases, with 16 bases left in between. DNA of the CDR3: TGTGCCAGCAGCCTCAACCTAGGAAGGTACGAGCAGTACTTC. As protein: CASSLNLGRYEQYF.

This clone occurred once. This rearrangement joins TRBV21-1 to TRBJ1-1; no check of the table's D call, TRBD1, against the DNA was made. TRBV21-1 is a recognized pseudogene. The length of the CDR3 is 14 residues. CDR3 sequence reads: CASSSRTLNTEAFF. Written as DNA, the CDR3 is TGTGCCAGCAGCTCCCGGACACTAAACACTGAAGCTTTCTTT.